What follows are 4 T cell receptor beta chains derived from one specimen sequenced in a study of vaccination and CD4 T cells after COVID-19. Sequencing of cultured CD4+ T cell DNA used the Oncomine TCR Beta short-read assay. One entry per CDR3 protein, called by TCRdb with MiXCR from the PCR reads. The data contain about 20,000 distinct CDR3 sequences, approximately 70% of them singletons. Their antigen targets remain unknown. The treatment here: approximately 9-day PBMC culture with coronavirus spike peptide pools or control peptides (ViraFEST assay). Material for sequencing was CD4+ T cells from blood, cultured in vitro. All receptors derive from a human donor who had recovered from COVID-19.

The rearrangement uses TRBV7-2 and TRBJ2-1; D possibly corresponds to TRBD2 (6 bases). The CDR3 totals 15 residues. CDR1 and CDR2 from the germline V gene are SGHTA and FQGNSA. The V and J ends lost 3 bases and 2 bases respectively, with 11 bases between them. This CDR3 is CASSLFAGPYNEQFF. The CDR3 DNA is TGTGCCAGCAGCTTGTTTGCGGGGCCCTACAATGAGCAGTTCTTC.

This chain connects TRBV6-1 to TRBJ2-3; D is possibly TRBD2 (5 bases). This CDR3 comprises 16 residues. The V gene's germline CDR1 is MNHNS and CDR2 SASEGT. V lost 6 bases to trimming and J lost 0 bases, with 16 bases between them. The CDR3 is CASRPLGAASTDTQYF. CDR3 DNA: TGTGCCAGCAGACCCTTGGGAGCGGCAAGCACAGATACGCAGTATTTT.

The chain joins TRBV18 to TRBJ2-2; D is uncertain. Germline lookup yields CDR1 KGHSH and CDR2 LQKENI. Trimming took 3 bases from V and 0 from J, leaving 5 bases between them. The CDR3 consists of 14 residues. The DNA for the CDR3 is TGTGCCAGCTCACCCCGGTCGAACACCGGGGAGCTGTTTTTT. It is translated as CASSPRSNTGELFF.

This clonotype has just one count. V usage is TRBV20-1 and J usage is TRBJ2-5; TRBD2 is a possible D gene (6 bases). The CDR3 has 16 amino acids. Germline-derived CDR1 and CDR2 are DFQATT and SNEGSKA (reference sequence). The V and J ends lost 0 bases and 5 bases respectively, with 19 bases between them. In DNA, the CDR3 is TGCAGTGCTAGAGACTTCGGGGGACGGCCTCCGGAGACCCAGTACTTC. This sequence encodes CSARDFGGRPPETQYF.